The clone carrying this TCR beta chain was observed a handful of times. The J segment lost 7 bases and the V segment lost 0 bases, leaving 4 bases of the junction unmatched. Germline loops: CDR1 LGHNA, CDR2 YNFKEQ. The CDR3 contains 16 residues. These data originate in a study of metastatic and nonmetastatic thyroid tumors. Before thyroid surgery, none of the patients had received any treatment. MiXCR was used by TCRdb to re-call the PCR reads. This table has 40,000 to 50,000 clones, around an eighth appearing once. The clonotype comes from a male donor with papillary thyroid cancer or a benign thyroid nodule (not recorded which). Some clones in this sample may be carry-over from other donors' samples. Source material: blood. The chain employs TRBV4-2 and TRBJ2-1; 12 bases are shared with TRBD2. CDR3 coding DNA: TGTGCCAGCAGCCAAGAATCCGGGACTAGCGGGAATGAGCAGTTCTTC. Its translation is CASSQESGTSGNEQFF.